The 19 T cell receptor beta chains presented below share a single source sample, sequenced in a study of CD8 T cells in ankylosing spondylitis. Antigen specificity for these receptors is unknown. TCRdb used MiXCR to reprocess the 5' RACE reads, holding one entry per CDR3 protein. The sample lists 400,000 to 450,000 distinct CDR3 sequences, 15% to 20% occurring once. Regarding the study as a whole: Fewer than ten highly homologous variants made up a TCR beta motif, and this motif appeared characteristic of ankylosing spondylitis blood.

The sample consisted of blood, either unsorted or a sorted T cell fraction (not recorded which). Receptor source: a male donor with ankylosing spondylitis.

In its sample, this clonotype was seen many times. This chain connects TRBV29-1 to TRBJ2-5; 7 positions match TRBD1. Trimming took 5 bases from V and 7 from J; bases not matched to a gene: 13. This CDR3 is built from 14 residues. Germline V gene lookup returns CDR1 SQVTM and CDR2 ANQGSEA. This chain's CDR3 is CSVRAGQPGGTQYF. The CDR3 DNA follows: TGCAGCGTTCGTGCTGGACAGCCAGGGGGGACCCAGTACTTC.

This clonotype has only a few counts. The rearrangement uses TRBV10-3 and TRBJ1-5; 9 bases line up with TRBD1. This CDR3 region has 17 residues. The germline CDR1 and CDR2 sequences are ENHRY and SYGVKD. The trim removed 0 bases at V and 2 bases at J, leaving 5 bases unmatched. This CDR3 is CAISESGTGFGNQPQHF. Written as DNA, the CDR3 is TGTGCCATCAGTGAGTCCGGGACAGGGTTTGGCAATCAGCCCCAGCATTTT.

J is TRBJ1-1 and V is TRBV6-6; TRBD1 matches at 7 bases. CDR1 is MNHNY, CDR2 SVGAGI, per germline (reference sequence). CDR3 length equals 13 residues. V lost 4 bases, J lost 6 bases, and 5 bases stayed unmatched. The CDR3 DNA reads as TGTGCCAGCAGTTCCCGGGACAGATCTGAAGCTTTCTTT. Translated, it gives CASSSRDRSEAFF.

There are a few counts of this clonotype. The CDR3 reads CASSRASGTTDTQYF. CDR3 sequence (DNA): TGTGCCAGCAGTAGGGCTAGCGGGACCACAGATACGCAGTATTTT. The gene calls are TRBV28 and TRBJ2-3; 9 bases are shared with TRBD2. The V gene's germline CDR1 is MDHEN and CDR2 SYDVKM. This CDR3 is built from 15 residues. V dropped 5 bases and J dropped 2; count of bases not matched to a gene: 5.

V and J are TRBV11-2 and TRBJ2-3; TRBD2 aligns across 14 bases. The V gene end was trimmed by 5 bases and the J gene end by 11 bases; junction bases not matched to a gene: 12. This CDR3 spans 16 amino acids. Germline-derived CDR1 and CDR2 are SGHAT and FQNNGV. DNA for the CDR3: TGTGCCAGCAGCCCTCGACTAGCGGGGGGGAGGGCGGTGCAGTATTTT. It encodes CASSPRLAGGRAVQYF.

The sample holds a few counts of this clonotype. J is TRBJ2-1 and V is TRBV7-3; D gene unclear. Germline V lookup: CDR1 SGHTA, CDR2 FQGTGA. This CDR3 has 13 amino acids. V was pared by 0 bases and J by 8 bases, with 8 bases between. The CDR3 sequence is CASSLTLKDEQFF. The CDR3 DNA reads as TGTGCCAGCAGCTTAACGTTAAAAGATGAGCAGTTCTTC.

J is TRBJ1-5 and V is TRBV4-2; D is possibly TRBD1 (6 bases). The CDR3 runs 17 residues. Between the trimmed V and J ends, which lost 1 base and 4 bases, there was a span of 17 bases. Germline lookup yields CDR1 LGHNA and CDR2 YNFKEQ. In DNA form, the CDR3 reads TGTGCCAGCAGCCAAGTTTCCTACAGGGACTTTAATCAGCCCCAGCATTTT. Translating it yields CASSQVSYRDFNQPQHF.

This clonotype was counted a few times. This sequence joins TRBV7-9 and TRBJ1-1; the D gene is possibly TRBD1 (6 bases). CDR1 and CDR2 (germline): SEHNR, FQNEAQ (reference sequence). CDR3 length equals 14 residues. With 2 bases removed from V and 4 bases from J, the gap between germline ends came to 11 bases. In DNA, the CDR3 is TGTGCCAGCAGCTTATGGGGGGCGAGCACTGAAGCTTTCTTT. Its translation is CASSLWGASTEAFF.

The chain combines TRBV29-1 with TRBJ1-3; TRBD1 might be the D (6 bases). Germline V gives CDR1 SQVTM, CDR2 ANQGSEA. The germline V and J ends were trimmed by 7 bases and 0 bases, with 10 bases remaining between them. The CDR3 has 13 amino acids. The CDR3 DNA follows: TGCAGCGGCTTACAGGGCTCTGGAAACACCATATATTTT. The encoded protein is CSGLQGSGNTIYF.

V usage is TRBV30 and J usage is TRBJ2-5; D is perhaps TRBD1 (5 bases). The CDR3 is 14 residues long. Germline values: CDR1 GTSNPN, CDR2 SVGIG (reference sequence). Trimming stripped 3 bases from V and 2 bases from J, with 13 bases between. The CDR3 loop reads CAWRRGRAQETQYF. In DNA, the CDR3 is TGTGCCTGGAGAAGGGGCAGGGCTCAAGAGACCCAGTACTTC.

The V call is TRBV7-2, the J call TRBJ2-3; TRBD2 matches at 7 bases. The CDR3 covers 17 residues. The trim removed 1 base at V and 1 base at J, leaving 8 bases unmatched. Germline V gene data show CDR1 as SGHTA and CDR2 as FQGNSA. CDR3 protein: CASSLGASGGGTDTQYF. For the CDR3, the DNA is TGTGCCAGCAGCTTAGGGGCTAGCGGAGGGGGCACAGATACGCAGTATTTT. The full variable domain, completed using reference TRBV7-2 and TRBJ2-3, is GAGVSQSPSNKVTEKGKDVELRCDPISGHTALYWYRQSLGQGLEFLIYFQGNSAPDKSGLPSDRFSAERTGGSVSTLTIQRTQQEDSAVYLCASSLGASGGGTDTQYFGPGTRLTVL.

This clonotype was found many times. The CDR3 region is CASSLSRVNYGYTF. The CDR3 DNA sequence: TGTGCCAGCAGCCTTTCCCGCGTTAACTATGGCTACACCTTC. The chain recombines TRBV12-3 or TRBV12-4 with TRBJ1-2; unclear D gene. Trimming cost V 6 bases and J 1 base, with 12 bases left between them. CDR3 size: 14 residues.

The chain recombines TRBV27 with TRBJ1-1; D remains ambiguous. Per the germline V gene, CDR1 is MNHEY and CDR2 is SMNVEV (reference sequence). With 2 bases removed from V and 1 base from J, the gap between germline ends came to 8 bases. The CDR3 runs 14 residues. The CDR3 here is CASSLQRTNTEAFF. The CDR3 DNA reads as TGTGCCAGCAGTTTACAACGGACGAACACTGAAGCTTTCTTT.

In this sample, this clonotype turned up a few times. The rearrangement links TRBV3-1 to TRBJ2-3; D possibly corresponds to TRBD2 (6 bases). Germline CDR1 is LGHDT and CDR2 is YNNKEL (reference sequence). The CDR3 length is 16 residues. Trimming stripped 4 bases from V and 5 bases from J, with 19 bases between. The DNA for the CDR3 is TGTGCCAGCAGCCGACCGACTAGAACGGGGCTAGATACGCAGTATTTT. Its translation is CASSRPTRTGLDTQYF.

This clonotype turned up a few times. The CDR3: CASSDSAKITEAFF. CDR3 bases: TGTGCCAGCAGTGACAGCGCGAAGATCACTGAAGCTTTCTTT. The V call is TRBV6-1, the J call TRBJ1-1; D remains unclear. The germline V gene encodes CDR1 MNHNS and CDR2 SASEGT. With 3 bases removed from V and 4 bases from J, the gap between germline ends came to 12 bases. The CDR3 spans 14 residues.

This clonotype turned up a few times. The gene calls are TRBV15 and TRBJ2-5; D possibly corresponds to TRBD2 (6 bases). CDR3 length: 16 amino acids. Germline V gives CDR1 LNHNV, CDR2 YYDKDF (reference sequence). V lost 3 bases, J lost 3 bases, and 17 bases lay in between. CDR3 in DNA: TGTGCCACCAGCAGTGAGGAGGGAGGCGCTAAAGAGACCCAGTACTTC. As protein: CATSSEEGGAKETQYF.

This clonotype appeared a few times. The chain combines TRBV29-1 with TRBJ2-7; no clear D gene. The CDR3 extends over 12 amino acids. Trimming took off 3 bases at V and 6 bases at J, with 12 bases between the two ends. Germline lookup yields CDR1 SQVTM and CDR2 ANQGSEA. CDR3 nucleotide sequence: TGCAGCGTTGATACCCCAGTAGGCGAGCAGTACTTC. Translated: CSVDTPVGEQYF.

The sample holds many counts of this clonotype. The genes are TRBV12-3 or TRBV12-4 and TRBJ2-1; 13 bases are shared with TRBD2. Germline trimming cut 3 bases from V and 7 bases from J; bases unmatched to any gene: 6. The CDR3 runs to 16 residues. CDR3 DNA: TGTGCCAGCAGTTTCGCAGGGACTAGCGGGAAGAATGAGCAGTTCTTC. This encodes CASSFAGTSGKNEQFF.

The CDR3 coding sequence is TGTGCCACGTCAAACCCGGGACAGCCCACAGATACGCAGTATTTT. Amino acids: CATSNPGQPTDTQYF. This rearrangement joins TRBV24-1 to TRBJ2-3; 7 nucleotides line up with TRBD1. The CDR3 runs 15 residues. The J segment lost 2 bases and the V segment lost 10 bases, leaving 11 bases of the junction unmatched. The germline V gene has CDR1 KGHDR and CDR2 SFDVKD.